The clone carrying this TCR beta chain has ten or more counts. Its antigen is not identified. The data belong to a study of spatial heterogeneity in lung cancer. Study conclusions and caveats: Relative to follow-up, resection was when ubiquitous expanded tumor TCRs appeared more in blood.

Time point meaning: sample taken at primary tumor resection. Tumor, nontumor lung or frozen PBMC supplied whole RNA, sequenced without sorting. TCRdb re-called the 5' RACE reads with MiXCR, one entry per CDR3 protein. This sample has around 66,000 distinct CDR3 sequences, with around 6% found just once. The CDR3 runs to 21 residues. The junction had 26 bases not matched to a gene; V was cut back by 3 bases and J by 7 bases. Germline V gives CDR1 SGHVS, CDR2 FNYEAQ. This TCR was recovered from a female donor with early-stage non-small cell lung cancer. The rearrangement links TRBV7-6 to TRBJ2-7; 11 bases are shared with TRBD2. Here the sequenced sample was PBMCs, taken at surgery. CDR3 in DNA: TGTGCCAGCAGCTTCGGTGTAGGGGGCCCCACACTAGCGGGAGTAGCGCGGGAGCAGTACTTC. Protein: CASSFGVGGPTLAGVAREQYF.